A selection of T cell receptor beta chains follows, all from one sample in a study of T cells in Graves' hyperthyroidism and ophthalmopathy. From the multiplex PCR reads, TCRdb called clonotypes with MiXCR, one entry per CDR3 protein. Here the sample spans approximately 520,000 distinct CDR3 sequences, around 21% being singletons. The source material was blood. The receptor source for this set is a man between 18 and 29 years old with Graves' hyperthyroidism. Each CDR3 is given without its conserved first and last residue.

v_gene	j_gene	CDR3aa
TRBV12-3/TRBV12-4	TRBJ1-1	ASSIILGWNTEAF
TRBV6-1	TRBJ2-5	ATSNRETQY
TRBV20-1	TRBJ1-5	SARAGQSNQPQH
TRBV12-3/TRBV12-4	TRBJ2-3	ASTWSRLTDTQY
TRBV6-1	TRBJ2-7	ASEGLGHEQY
TRBV28	TRBJ1-3	ASARTVRGGNTIY
TRBV4-1	TRBJ2-7	ASSQEVTITGASYEQY
TRBV28	TRBJ2-3	ASLTAGRTDTQY
TRBV6-5	TRBJ1-5	ASSYGVYSNQPQH
TRBV5-1	TRBJ1-5	ASSWGENQPQH
TRBV6-5	TRBJ2-7	ASSNLPNRGPYEQY
TRBV4-2	TRBJ1-2	ASSQAAYGYT
TRBV3-1	TRBJ2-5	ASSLIQGYQETQY
TRBV29-1	TRBJ1-1	SVEGAGVPKNAF
TRBV11-3	TRBJ2-5	ASTLGDSGETQY
TRBV30	TRBJ2-5	AWSDGPPGETQY
TRBV7-9	TRBJ2-5	ASSSGVAGETQY
TRBV7-2	TRBJ1-3	ASSSGQASGNTIY
TRBV28	TRBJ1-1	ASSYTGDSEAF
TRBV24-1	TRBJ2-5	ATSGPGVGETQY
TRBV11-2	TRBJ2-5	ASSPMAQETQY
TRBV4-1	TRBJ1-5	ASSPSGRFVAQH
TRBV27	TRBJ1-2	ASSYGAGLYGYT
TRBV28	TRBJ1-1	ASSLWVMTEAF
TRBV5-6	TRBJ1-1	ASSLPGQGSRTEAF
TRBV6-1	TRBJ1-5	ASSPFGNQPQH
TRBV30	TRBJ1-1	AWSDRGEAF
TRBV28	TRBJ1-2	ASSSAAGTGNYGYT
TRBV20-1	TRBJ1-2	SARRQEGYGYT
TRBV6-1	TRBJ1-2	ASSEAGSNYGYT
TRBV29-1	TRBJ2-2	SVGQLAGGPVSGELF
TRBV28	TRBJ1-5	ASRQGGPGAQH
TRBV6-5	TRBJ2-2	ASSYTFQGPGELF
TRBV3-1	TRBJ1-2	ASSQNPGEVYGYT
TRBV2	TRBJ2-7	ASVFDRSLGEQY
TRBV30	TRBJ1-6	AWSQGTNSPLH
TRBV14	TRBJ1-2	ASSRWETGYNYGYT
TRBV6-5	TRBJ1-2	ASSYVRAYGYT
TRBV4-1	TRBJ1-1	ASSGTRANTEAF
TRBV24-1	TRBJ1-1	ATSEPTGEAF
TRBV18	TRBJ2-7	ASSPRDRAYEQY
TRBV28	TRBJ2-7	ASRDVGSSYEQY
TRBV20-1	TRBJ1-1	SAAGPMTEAF
TRBV11-1	TRBJ2-6	ASSLGRRQTSGANVLT
TRBV9	TRBJ2-4	ASSHGGGAKNIQY
TRBV12-3/TRBV12-4	TRBJ1-5	ASKKGGPSNQPQH
TRBV2	TRBJ1-5	ASSDGSNQPQH
TRBV6-5	TRBJ2-5	ASRPGVGETQY
TRBV30	TRBJ2-2	AWSVRGAGTGELF
TRBV24-1	TRBJ2-2	ATNSGQTNTGELF
TRBV15	TRBJ2-7	ATSRGDGSYEQY
TRBV12-3/TRBV12-4	TRBJ2-5	ASSSWTGSETQY
TRBV6-2/TRBV6-3	TRBJ2-2	ASTERHPNTGELF
TRBV3-1	TRBJ1-2	ASSQGLNYGYT
TRBV30	TRBJ2-7	AWSVMGSEQY
TRBV28	TRBJ2-2	ASSQTVNTGELF
TRBV20-1	TRBJ1-1	SARDPQGVGNTEAF
TRBV24-1	TRBJ1-1	ATSDTREEAF
TRBV28	TRBJ1-3	ASSFSRAGGNTIY
TRBV6-1	TRBJ1-5	ASLGRGPQH